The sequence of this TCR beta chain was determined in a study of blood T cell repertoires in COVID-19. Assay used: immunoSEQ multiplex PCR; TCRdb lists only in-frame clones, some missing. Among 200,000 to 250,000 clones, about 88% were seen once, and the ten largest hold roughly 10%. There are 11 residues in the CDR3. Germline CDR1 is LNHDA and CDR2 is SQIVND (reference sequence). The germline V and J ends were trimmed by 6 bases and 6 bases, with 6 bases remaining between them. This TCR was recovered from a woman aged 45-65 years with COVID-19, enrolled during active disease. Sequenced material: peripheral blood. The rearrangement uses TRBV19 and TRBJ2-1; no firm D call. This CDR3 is CASSTTNEQFF. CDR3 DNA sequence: TGTGCCAGTAGCACAACCAATGAGCAGTTCTTC.